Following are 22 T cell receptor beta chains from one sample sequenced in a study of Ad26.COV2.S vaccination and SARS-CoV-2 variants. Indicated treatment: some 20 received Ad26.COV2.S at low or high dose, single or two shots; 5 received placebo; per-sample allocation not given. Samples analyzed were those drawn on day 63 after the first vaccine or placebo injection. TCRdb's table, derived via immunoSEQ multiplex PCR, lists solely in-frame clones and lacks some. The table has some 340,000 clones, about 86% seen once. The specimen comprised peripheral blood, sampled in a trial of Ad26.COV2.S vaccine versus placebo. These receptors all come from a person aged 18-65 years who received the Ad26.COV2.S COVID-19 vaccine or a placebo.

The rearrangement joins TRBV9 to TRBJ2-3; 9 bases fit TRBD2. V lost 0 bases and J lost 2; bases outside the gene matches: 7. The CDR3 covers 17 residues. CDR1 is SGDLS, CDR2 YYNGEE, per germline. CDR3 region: CASSVEGLAGPTDTQYF. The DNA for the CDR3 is TGTGCCAGCAGCGTAGAAGGGCTAGCGGGGCCCACAGATACGCAGTATTTT.

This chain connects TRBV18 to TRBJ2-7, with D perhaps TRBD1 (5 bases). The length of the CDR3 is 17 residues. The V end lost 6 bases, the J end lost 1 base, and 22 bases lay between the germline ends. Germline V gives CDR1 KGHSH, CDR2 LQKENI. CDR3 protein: CASSLFFEGALSYEQYF. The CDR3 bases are TGTGCCAGCTCCCTTTTTTTTGAAGGGGCCCTTTCCTACGAGCAGTACTTC.

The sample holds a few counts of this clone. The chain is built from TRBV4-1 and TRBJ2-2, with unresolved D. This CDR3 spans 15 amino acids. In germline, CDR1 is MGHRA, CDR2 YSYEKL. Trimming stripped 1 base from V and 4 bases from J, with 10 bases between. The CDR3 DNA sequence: TGCGCCAGCAGCCAAGCTGGGATTGGCACCGGGGAGCTGTTTTTT. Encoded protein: CASSQAGIGTGELFF.

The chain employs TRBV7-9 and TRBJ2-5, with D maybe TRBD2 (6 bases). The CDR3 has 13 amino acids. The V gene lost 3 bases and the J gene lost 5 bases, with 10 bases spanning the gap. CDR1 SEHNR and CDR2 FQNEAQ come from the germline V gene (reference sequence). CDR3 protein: CASSLGGWETQYF. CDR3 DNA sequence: TGTGCCAGCAGCTTGGGGGGTTGGGAGACCCAGTACTTC.

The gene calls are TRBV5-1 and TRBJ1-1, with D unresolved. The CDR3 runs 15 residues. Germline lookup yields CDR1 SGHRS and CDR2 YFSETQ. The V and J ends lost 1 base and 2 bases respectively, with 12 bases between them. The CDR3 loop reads CASSLMYRANTEAFF. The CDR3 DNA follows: TGCGCCAGCAGCTTGATGTACAGAGCTAACACTGAAGCTTTCTTT. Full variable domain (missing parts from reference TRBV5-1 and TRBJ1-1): KAGVTQTPRYLIKTRGQQVTLSCSPISGHRSVSWYQQTPGQGLQFLFEYFSETQRNKGNFPGRFSGRQFSNSRSEMNVSTLELGDSALYLCASSLMYRANTEAFFGQGTRLTVV.

CDR3 DNA sequence: TGTGCCAGCAGTTCCCTCGCCAGGGTTTACTATGGCTACACCTTC. It translates to CASSSLARVYYGYTF. V gene TRBV6-5 combines with J gene TRBJ1-2, with D possibly TRBD1 on 5 matching bases. V shed 4 bases and J shed 3 bases, with 15 bases lying between them. This CDR3 is built from 15 residues. From germline, CDR1 is MNHEY and CDR2 SVGAGI.

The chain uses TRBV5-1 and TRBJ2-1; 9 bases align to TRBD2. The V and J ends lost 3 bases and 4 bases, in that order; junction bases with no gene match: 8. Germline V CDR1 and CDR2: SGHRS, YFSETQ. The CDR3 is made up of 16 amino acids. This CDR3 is CASSSDTAGGYNEQFF. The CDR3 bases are TGCGCCAGCAGCTCGGATACAGCGGGGGGTTACAATGAGCAGTTCTTC. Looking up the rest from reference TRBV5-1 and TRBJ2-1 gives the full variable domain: KAGVTQTPRYLIKTRGQQVTLSCSPISGHRSVSWYQQTPGQGLQFLFEYFSETQRNKGNFPGRFSGRQFSNSRSEMNVSTLELGDSALYLCASSSDTAGGYNEQFFGPGTRLTVL.

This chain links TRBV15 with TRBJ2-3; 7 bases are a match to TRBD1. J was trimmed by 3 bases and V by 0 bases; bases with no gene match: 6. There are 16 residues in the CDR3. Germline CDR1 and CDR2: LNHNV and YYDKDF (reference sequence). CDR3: CATSRDRTGSTDTQYF. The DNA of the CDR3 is TGTGCCACCAGCAGAGATAGGACAGGTTCAACAGATACGCAGTATTTT.

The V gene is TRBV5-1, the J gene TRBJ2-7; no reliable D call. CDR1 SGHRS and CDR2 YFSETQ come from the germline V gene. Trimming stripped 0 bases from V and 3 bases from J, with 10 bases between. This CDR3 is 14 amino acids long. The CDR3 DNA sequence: TGCGCCAGCAGCTTGGACGGATTCGGCTACGAGCAGTACTTC. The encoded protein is CASSLDGFGYEQYF.

CDR3 nucleotides: TGTGCCAGCAGTTTATCGGGGCAGGGGGGGGTATACGAGCAGTACTTC. Amino acid sequence: CASSLSGQGGVYEQYF. The chain joins TRBV27 to TRBJ2-7; D tentatively fits TRBD1 or TRBD2 (7 bases each). This CDR3 contains 16 residues. V lost 0 bases and J lost 4, with 16 bases in between. Per the germline V gene, CDR1 is MNHEY and CDR2 is SMNVEV (reference sequence).

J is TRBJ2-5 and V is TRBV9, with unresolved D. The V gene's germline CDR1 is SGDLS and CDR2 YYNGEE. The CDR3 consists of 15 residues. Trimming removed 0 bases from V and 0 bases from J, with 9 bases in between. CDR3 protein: CASSVGYPNQETQYF. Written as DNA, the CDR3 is TGTGCCAGCAGCGTAGGGTATCCGAACCAAGAGACCCAGTACTTC.

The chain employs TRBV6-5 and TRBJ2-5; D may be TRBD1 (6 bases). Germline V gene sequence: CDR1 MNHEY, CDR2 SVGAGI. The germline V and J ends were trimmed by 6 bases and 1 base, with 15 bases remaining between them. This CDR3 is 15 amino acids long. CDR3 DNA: TGTGCCAGCAGCGTTACAGGGCGCGGCCAAGAGACCCAGTACTTC. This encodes CASSVTGRGQETQYF.

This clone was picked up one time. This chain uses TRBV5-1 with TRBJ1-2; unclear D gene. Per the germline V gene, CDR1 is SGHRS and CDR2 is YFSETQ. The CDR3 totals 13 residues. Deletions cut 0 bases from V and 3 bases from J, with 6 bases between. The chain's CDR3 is CASSLDGYYGYTF. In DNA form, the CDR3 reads TGCGCCAGCAGCTTGGACGGCTACTATGGCTACACCTTC.

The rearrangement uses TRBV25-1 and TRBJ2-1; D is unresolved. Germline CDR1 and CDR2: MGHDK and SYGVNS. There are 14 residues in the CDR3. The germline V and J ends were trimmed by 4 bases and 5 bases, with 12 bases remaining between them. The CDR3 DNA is TGTGCCAGCAGTGGACCTTACCGGGACAATGAGCAGTTCTTC. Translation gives CASSGPYRDNEQFF.

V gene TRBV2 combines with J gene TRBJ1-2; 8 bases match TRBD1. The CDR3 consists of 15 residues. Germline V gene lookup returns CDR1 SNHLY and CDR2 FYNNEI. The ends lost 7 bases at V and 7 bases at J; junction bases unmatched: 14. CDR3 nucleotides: TGTGCCAGCACTCCTACAGGGGGAAGGAGGGGTGGCTACACCTTC. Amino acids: CASTPTGGRRGGYTF.

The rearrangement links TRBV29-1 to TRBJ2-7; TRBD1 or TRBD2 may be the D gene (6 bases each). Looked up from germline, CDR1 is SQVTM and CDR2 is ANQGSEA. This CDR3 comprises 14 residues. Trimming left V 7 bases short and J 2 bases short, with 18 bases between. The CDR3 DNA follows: TGCAGCGCCTCACAGGGACTTTCGGCCTACGAGCAGTACTTC. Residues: CSASQGLSAYEQYF.

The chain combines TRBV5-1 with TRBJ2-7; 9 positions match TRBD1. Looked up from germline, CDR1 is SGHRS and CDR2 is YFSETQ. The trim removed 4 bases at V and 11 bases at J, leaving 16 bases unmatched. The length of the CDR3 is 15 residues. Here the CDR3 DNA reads TGCGCCAGCAGCATCTCCGGGACAGGGAGTTTAAAGGAGTACTTC. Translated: CASSISGTGSLKEYF.

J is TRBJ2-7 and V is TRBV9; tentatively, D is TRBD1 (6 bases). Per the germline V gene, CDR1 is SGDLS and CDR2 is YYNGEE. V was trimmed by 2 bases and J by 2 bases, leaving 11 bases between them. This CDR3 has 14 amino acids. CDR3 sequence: CASSVDRPPYEQYF. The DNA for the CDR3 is TGTGCCAGCAGCGTCGACAGGCCACCCTACGAGCAGTACTTC. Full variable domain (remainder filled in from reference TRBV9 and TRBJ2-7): DSGVTQTPKHLITATGQRVTLRCSPRSGDLSVYWYQQSLDQGLQFLIQYYNGEERAKGNILERFSAQQFPDLHSELNLSSLELGDSALYFCASSVDRPPYEQYFGPGTRLTVT.

CDR3 DNA: TGCAGGGCGACAGGGACCAATGAGCAGTTCTTC. It encodes CRATGTNEQFF. The rearrangement uses TRBV20-1 and TRBJ2-1, with 7 nucleotides matching TRBD1. There are 11 residues in the CDR3. Germline lookup yields CDR1 DFQATT and CDR2 SNEGSKA (reference sequence).

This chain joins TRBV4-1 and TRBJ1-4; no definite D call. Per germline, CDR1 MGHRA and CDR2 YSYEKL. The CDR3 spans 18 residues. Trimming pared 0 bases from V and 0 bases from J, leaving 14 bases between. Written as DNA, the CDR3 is TGCGCCAGCAGCCAAGATAGAGCCACCTATGCAACTAATGAAAAACTGTTTTTT. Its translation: CASSQDRATYATNEKLFF.

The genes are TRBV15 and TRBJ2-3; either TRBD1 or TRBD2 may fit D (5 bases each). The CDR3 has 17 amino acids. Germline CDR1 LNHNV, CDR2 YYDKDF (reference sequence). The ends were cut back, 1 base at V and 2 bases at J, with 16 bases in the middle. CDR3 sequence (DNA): TGTGCCACCAGCAGAGGAGGGGTGTGGAGACCCACAGATACGCAGTATTTT. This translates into CATSRGGVWRPTDTQYF.

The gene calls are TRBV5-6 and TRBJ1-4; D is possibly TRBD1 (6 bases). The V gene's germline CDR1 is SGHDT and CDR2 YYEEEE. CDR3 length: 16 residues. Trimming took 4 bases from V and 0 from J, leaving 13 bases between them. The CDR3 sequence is CASSAQGTPTNEKLFF. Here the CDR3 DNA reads TGTGCCAGCAGCGCTCAGGGGACTCCAACTAATGAAAAACTGTTTTTT.